The clone carrying this T cell receptor (beta chain) showed up just a few times. Its antigen is currently unknown. Other DNA sequences in this specimen translate into the identical CDR3. This sample is part of a study of cytomegalovirus exposure and HLA in healthy donors. General observations from the study: Another analysis was done later, and it associated approximately 17,000 TCR beta sequences with HLA alleles at 0.05 false discovery rate.

The CDR3 runs to 12 residues. Trimming left V 4 bases short and J 4 bases short, with 8 bases between. Germline loops: CDR1 SGHRS, CDR2 YFSETQ. It was with 60 Vbeta and 13 Jbeta primers that the PCR ran. Only in-frame clones appear in the TCRdb table, and some are missing; sequencing was by immunoSEQ multiplex PCR. The sample shows 250,000 to 350,000 clones, about 80% of them seen only once. The sample taken for sequencing was PBMCs. This receptor was taken from a girl aged 2-10 years in good health and CMV-seronegative. The chain has TRBV5-1 and TRBJ1-2, with a possible D match to TRBD1 (6 bases). As DNA, the CDR3 is TGCGCCAGCAGCCTGGACAGCTATGGCTACACCTTC. Translation gives CASSLDSYGYTF.